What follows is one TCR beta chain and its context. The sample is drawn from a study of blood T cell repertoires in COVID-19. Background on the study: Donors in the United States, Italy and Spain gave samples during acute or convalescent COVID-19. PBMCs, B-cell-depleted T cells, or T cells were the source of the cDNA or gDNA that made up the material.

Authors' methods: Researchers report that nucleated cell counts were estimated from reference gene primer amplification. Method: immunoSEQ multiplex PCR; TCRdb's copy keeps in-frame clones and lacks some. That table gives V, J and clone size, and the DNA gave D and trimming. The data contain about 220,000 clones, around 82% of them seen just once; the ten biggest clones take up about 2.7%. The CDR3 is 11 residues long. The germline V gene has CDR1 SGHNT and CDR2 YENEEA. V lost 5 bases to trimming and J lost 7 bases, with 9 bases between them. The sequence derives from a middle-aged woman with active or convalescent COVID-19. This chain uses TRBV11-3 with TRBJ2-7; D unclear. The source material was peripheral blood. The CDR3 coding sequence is TGTGCCAGCAGCGGGCTAAGGGAGCAGTACTTC. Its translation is CASSGLREQYF.